One and the same sample provided the 5 T cell receptor beta chains below, sequenced in a study of regulatory T cells in long-lasting Graves disease. The time point is: persistent/refractory GD, antithyroid drugs over 5 years with positive TRAb. From RNA extracted from PBMCs, the TCR library was made. Library construction for TCR beta used iRepertoire HTBI primers and Arm-PCR of CDR3 regions. TCRdb used MiXCR to reprocess the multiplex PCR reads, holding one entry per CDR3 protein. The sample includes over 350,000 distinct CDR3 sequences, around 21% of them seen just once. The sequences come from peripheral blood mononuclear cells (PBMCs), collected when the disease was refractory, from a patient treated with antithyroid drugs. The receptors originated from a female donor with Graves disease.

The chain uses TRBV5-8 and TRBJ1-1; maybe TRBD1 (5 bases). Germline assignment: CDR1 SGHTS and CDR2 YDEGEE. The ends were cut back, 1 base at V and 3 bases at J, with 19 bases in the middle. The CDR3 covers 17 residues. CDR3 sequence reads: CASSLFFGTDGDTEAFF. Here the CDR3 DNA reads TGTGCCAGCAGCTTGTTTTTTGGGACCGACGGAGACACTGAAGCTTTCTTT.

This clonotype has just a few counts. The rearrangement joins TRBV5-5 to TRBJ1-1; D not certain. The CDR3 loop spans 14 amino acids. The V end was cut by 2 bases, the J end by 0 bases, with 8 bases between. The V gene's germline CDR1 is SGHKS and CDR2 YYEKEE (reference sequence). The CDR3 DNA sequence: TGTGCCAGCAGCTTCCACACGGTGAACACTGAAGCTTTCTTT. Its translation is CASSFHTVNTEAFF. The full variable domain, rest sourced from reference TRBV5-5 and TRBJ1-1, is DAGVTQSPTHLIKTRGQQVTLRCSPISGHKSVSWYQQVLGQGPQFIFQYYEKEERGRGNFPDRFSARQFPNYSSELNVNALLLGDSALYLCASSFHTVNTEAFFGQGTRLTVV.

This clonotype showed up many times. The chain combines TRBV30 with TRBJ2-7, with D possibly being TRBD1 or TRBD2 (5 bases each). In germline, CDR1 is GTSNPN, CDR2 SVGIG (reference sequence). Trimming shortened V by 2 bases and J by 5 bases, and 16 bases separated the two germline ends. This CDR3 has 14 residues. CDR3 sequence reads: CAWSPPPGTHEQYF. The CDR3 nucleotides read TGTGCCTGGAGTCCCCCTCCAGGGACCCACGAGCAGTACTTC. Full variable domain (outside the CDR3, taken from reference TRBV30 and TRBJ2-7): SQTIHQWPATLVQPVGSPLSLECTVEGTSNPNLYWYRQAAGRGLQLLFYSVGIGQISSEVPQNLSASRPQDRQFILSSKKLLLSDSGFYLCAWSPPPGTHEQYFGPGTRLTVT.

The chain has TRBV20-1 and TRBJ2-7; 7 positions match TRBD1. Per the germline V gene, CDR1 is DFQATT and CDR2 is SNEGSKA (reference sequence). CDR3 length equals 16 residues. The V and J ends lost 2 bases and 6 bases, in that order; junction bases with no gene match: 16. CDR3 in amino acids: CSARSKIDRVLGEQYF. The CDR3 nucleotides read TGCAGTGCTAGATCCAAAATCGACAGGGTGTTGGGCGAGCAGTACTTC.

Comment on this clonotype: A read error may explain this, as a much larger clone is one base away. The chain links TRBV7-2 to TRBJ2-7; possible D gene TRBD1, 6 bases. Germline assignment: CDR1 SGHTA and CDR2 FQGNSA. The CDR3 covers 15 residues. CDR3 sequence reads: CASNLDQGLRYEQYF. In DNA, the CDR3 is TGTGCCAGCAACTTAGACCAGGGGTTACGCTACGAGCAGTACTTC. Drawing the rest from reference TRBV7-2 and TRBJ2-7, the complete variable domain is GAGVSQSPSNKVTEKGKDVELRCDPISGHTALYWYRQSLGQGLEFLIYFQGNSAPDKSGLPSDRFSAERTGGSVSTLTIQRTQQEDSAVYLCASNLDQGLRYEQYFGPGTRLTVT.